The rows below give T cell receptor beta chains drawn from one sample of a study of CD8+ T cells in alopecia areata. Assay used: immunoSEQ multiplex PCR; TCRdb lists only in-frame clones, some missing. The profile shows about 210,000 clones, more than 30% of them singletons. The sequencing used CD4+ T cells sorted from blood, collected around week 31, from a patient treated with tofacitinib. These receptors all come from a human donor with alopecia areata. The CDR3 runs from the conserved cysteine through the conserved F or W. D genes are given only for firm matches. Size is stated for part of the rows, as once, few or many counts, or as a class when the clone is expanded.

TGCAGCGTACGTCAACAGTCGAACTATGGCTACACCTTC | CSVRQQSNYGYTF | TRBJ1-2 | . | TRBV29-1 | .
TGTGCCTCCTCCGTGGGTCGGAATCAGCCCCAGCATTTT | CASSVGRNQPQHF | TRBJ1-5 | . | TRBV19 | many
TGTGCCAGCAGTGTGACAGGGACCTACGAGCAGTACTTC | CASSVTGTYEQYF | TRBJ2-7 | TRBD1 | TRBV6-1 | .
TGTGCCACCAGCAGGGGACAGGGTGACGAGCAGTACTTC | CATSRGQGDEQYF | TRBJ2-7 | TRBD1 | TRBV15 | .
TGCAGCGTTGAAAAAAGGTTGGCGAACACTGAAGCTTTCTTT | CSVEKRLANTEAFF | TRBJ1-1 | . | TRBV29-1 | few
TGTGCCAGCAGCCCAAGCCCGGACAGCTACGAGCAGTACTTC | CASSPSPDSYEQYF | TRBJ2-7 | . | TRBV9 | .
TGTGCCAGCAGCCTCCTAGCGGGAAGGGATGAGCAGTTCTTC | CASSLLAGRDEQFF | TRBJ2-1 | TRBD2 | TRBV6-5 | few
TGTGCCAGTAGTGGACGAGCGGGAGTGGTTTACAATGAGCAGTTCTTC | CASSGRAGVVYNEQFF | TRBJ2-1 | TRBD2 | TRBV19 | few
TGCGCCAGCAGCTTAGGGCCTAACAATGAGCAGTTCTTC | CASSLGPNNEQFF | TRBJ2-1 | . | TRBV5-1 | few
TGTGCCAGCAGCTTAGGGACAGGGAGGGGTCAGCCCCAGCATTTT | CASSLGTGRGQPQHF | TRBJ1-5 | TRBD1 | TRBV7-2 | .
TGCAGCGTTGAACACAGGGGCCCCGAAGCTTTCTTT | CSVEHRGPEAFF | TRBJ1-1 | TRBD1 | TRBV29-1 | few
TGTGCCAGCAGCTTAGATTTTGGTCGCGGGTACAATGAGCAGTTCTTC | CASSLDFGRGYNEQFF | TRBJ2-1 | . | TRBV7-6 | .
TGTGCCAGCAGCTTAGAGCGGGGACTAGCTTTGGCCCAGTACTTC | CASSLERGLALAQYF | TRBJ2-5 | TRBD2 | TRBV7-8 | .
TGTGCCAGCAGTGCACAGGGATCCCAGCCCCAGCATTTT | CASSAQGSQPQHF | TRBJ1-5 | . | TRBV2 | .
TGCAGCGTCACGGGACAGTTGAACACTGAAGCTTTCTTT | CSVTGQLNTEAFF | TRBJ1-1 | TRBD1 | TRBV29-1 | few
TGTGCCAGCAGGGTGAACCGGGACAGAAAACCTAACTATGGCTACACCTTC | CASRVNRDRKPNYGYTF | TRBJ1-2 | TRBD1 | TRBV7-8 | many
TGTGCCAGCACTAGGGACTGGCCCTACAATGAGCAGTTCTTC | CASTRDWPYNEQFF | TRBJ2-1 | . | TRBV6-5 | .
TGCGCCAGCAGCTCCGACAGGCGGGTAGGAGCTTTCTTT | CASSSDRRVGAFF | TRBJ1-1 | . | TRBV5-1 | few
TGTGCCAGCAGCCATTACAGGGACCGTAACACTGAAGCTTTCTTT | CASSHYRDRNTEAFF | TRBJ1-1 | . | TRBV7-9 | few
TGTGCCAGCAGCCTCCAATCGGGACGGAGGGAAGGGGAAGCTTTCTTT | CASSLQSGRREGEAFF | TRBJ1-1 | . | TRBV4-2 | .
TGTGCCAGCCTTTCGTGGACCCAGCGCAGAAACACCATATATTTT | CASLSWTQRRNTIYF | TRBJ1-3 | . | TRBV21-1 | .
TGTGCCAGCAGGTCCGGGACACCGGATTCACCCCTCCACTTT | CASRSGTPDSPLHF | TRBJ1-6 | . | TRBV5-4 | once
TGTGCCAGCAGCTCAGGGACTAGCGGGAGAAGAGAGACCCAGTACTTC | CASSSGTSGRRETQYF | TRBJ2-5 | TRBD2 | TRBV11-2 | .
TGTGCCAGCAGTTTAGTCACCAATGAGCAGTTCTTC | CASSLVTNEQFF | TRBJ2-1 | . | TRBV28 | .
TGTGCCAGCAGTTACGACACGTCCTTTGGGACTGAAGCTTTCTTT | CASSYDTSFGTEAFF | TRBJ1-1 | . | TRBV6-5 | few
TGTGCCAGCAGCTTAACAGCTGCGGGAGGGCGCGGCGAGCAGTACTTC | CASSLTAAGGRGEQYF | TRBJ2-7 | TRBD2 | TRBV7-6 | .
TGTGCCAGTAGTATGATTGGGATAGAGGGAGAAGATGAGCAGTTCTTC | CASSMIGIEGEDEQFF | TRBJ2-1 | . | TRBV19 | few
TGTGCCACCAGCACCCCCTGGGACACCCGTCAGCCCCAGCATTTT | CATSTPWDTRQPQHF | TRBJ1-5 | . | TRBV15 | .
TGTGCCTGGAGTGTAGGCAGGGGAATTCAGCCCCAGCATTTT | CAWSVGRGIQPQHF | TRBJ1-5 | . | TRBV30 | .
TGTGCCAGCAGCGTTAATCCACAGCAAGAGACCCAGTACTTC | CASSVNPQQETQYF | TRBJ2-5 | . | TRBV9 | .
TGTGCCAGCGACTTGGGCCGCGTTAATGAAAAACTGTTTTTT | CASDLGRVNEKLFF | TRBJ1-4 | . | TRBV6-1 | .
TGCGCCAGCAGCTTGACGGGCAAGGTCTACGAGCAGTACTTC | CASSLTGKVYEQYF | TRBJ2-7 | . | TRBV5-1 | .
TGTGCCAGCAGCCCTTTGCTCAGTCGAGGAAACACCATATATTTT | CASSPLLSRGNTIYF | TRBJ1-3 | . | TRBV6-5 | few
TGCGCCAGCAGCCTTAGCGGGGGCCGCGTCCGGGTGGGGGCCAACGTCCTGACTTTC | CASSLSGGRVRVGANVLTF | TRBJ2-6 | TRBD2 | TRBV4-1 | few
TGTGCCAGCAGCTTAGCGGCAGGCGAGCAGTACTTC | CASSLAAGEQYF | TRBJ2-7 | . | TRBV11-2 | .
TGCAGCGTTGAAGATTCTAGCGGGCCCTCCTACGAGCAGTACTTC | CSVEDSSGPSYEQYF | TRBJ2-7 | TRBD2 | TRBV29-1 | .
TGTGCCAGCAGTTTAGCGGGCCTAACCGCGGCTAATGAGCAGTTCTTC | CASSLAGLTAANEQFF | TRBJ2-1 | TRBD2 | TRBV6-5 | few
TGTGCCAGCAGCGAGGGCCCTGGGACTAGCGGGAGAGATACGCAGTATTTT | CASSEGPGTSGRDTQYF | TRBJ2-3 | TRBD2 | TRBV9 | .
TGTGCCAGCAGACACGACGGTTTCAATCAGCCCCAGCATTTT | CASRHDGFNQPQHF | TRBJ1-5 | . | TRBV6-5 | .
TGTGCCCACAGTGCAACTAATGAAAAACTGTTTTTT | CAHSATNEKLFF | TRBJ1-4 | . | TRBV6-6 | few
TGTGCCAGTAGTATTGGGTTGGCGAACACTGAAGCTTTCTTT | CASSIGLANTEAFF | TRBJ1-1 | . | TRBV19 | few
TGTGCCAGCAGCCTCTCCGGGACAGGGGACCTCCATACGCAGTATTTT | CASSLSGTGDLHTQYF | TRBJ2-3 | TRBD1 | TRBV5-4 | few
TGTGCCAGCAGTGGACAGCCACACTATGGCTACACCTTC | CASSGQPHYGYTF | TRBJ1-2 | . | TRBV25-1 | .
TGCAGCGTTGGAATGCTACTGCTTGGAAGGAACTATGGCTACACCTTC | CSVGMLLLGRNYGYTF | TRBJ1-2 | . | TRBV29-1 | few
TGCAGCGTTGAGCTCGACAGGGGGGGAGGGTACGAGCAGTACTTC | CSVELDRGGGYEQYF | TRBJ2-7 | TRBD1 | TRBV29-1 | few
TGTGCCAGCAGCTCCTGGGGGTCCTACAATGAGCAGTTCTTC | CASSSWGSYNEQFF | TRBJ2-1 | . | TRBV7-2 | .
TGCGCCAGCAGCTTGACTAGCGGTTCCTACGAGCAGTACTTC | CASSLTSGSYEQYF | TRBJ2-7 | TRBD2 | TRBV5-1 | few
TGTGCCAGCAGCCCATACCATCGGGGGGACAATGAGCAGTTCTTC | CASSPYHRGDNEQFF | TRBJ2-1 | TRBD2 | TRBV13 | .
TGTGCCAGCAGCTTAGCGATAAGGGGGAAACGAACGGGGTCTGAAGCTTTCTTT | CASSLAIRGKRTGSEAFF | TRBJ1-1 | . | TRBV7-6 | .
TGTGCCAGCTCACCAATCCCCTACAGGGGGCAAGAGACCCAGTACTTC | CASSPIPYRGQETQYF | TRBJ2-5 | TRBD1 | TRBV18 | .
TGTGCCACCACCCGGGACAGACGCTACGAGCAGTACTTC | CATTRDRRYEQYF | TRBJ2-7 | TRBD1 | TRBV6-5 | .
TGTGCCAGCAGCCTTACAGGGGCCAGCTCCTACAATGAGCAGTTCTTC | CASSLTGASSYNEQFF | TRBJ2-1 | TRBD1 | TRBV14 | few
TGTGCCAGCAGCTCCGGACTAGATTGGACAGATACGCAGTATTTT | CASSSGLDWTDTQYF | TRBJ2-3 | TRBD2 | TRBV7-8 | .
TGCGCCAGCAGCCAATCCTACGAGCAGTACTTC | CASSQSYEQYF | TRBJ2-7 | . | TRBV5-1 | .